Below, 17 T cell receptor beta chains from the same sample are listed, as sequenced in a study of blood T cell repertoires in COVID-19. Libraries were prepared by immunoSEQ multiplex PCR; TCRdb keeps only in-frame clonotypes and omits some of them. The data show 55,000 to 65,000 clones, around 90% seen once. The material sequenced was peripheral blood. These receptors were taken from a human donor with active COVID-19. The donor label of this sample is uncertain.

The gene calls are TRBV27 and TRBJ2-3, with a weak D call TRBD2 (5 bases). The CDR3 runs to 14 residues. CDR1 and CDR2 from the germline V gene are MNHEY and SMNVEV (reference sequence). V was trimmed by 4 bases and J by 4 bases, leaving 12 bases between them. The CDR3 nucleotides are TGTGCCAGCAGTTCTTTCCGGGAACCAGATACGCAGTATTTT. Residues: CASSSFREPDTQYF.

The chain uses TRBV19 and TRBJ2-3; a weak D match, TRBD2 (6 bases). The CDR3 consists of 14 residues. The germline V gene encodes CDR1 LNHDA and CDR2 SQIVND (reference sequence). The V end lost 4 bases, the J end lost 5 bases, and 13 bases lay between the germline ends. In DNA form, the CDR3 reads TGTGCCAGTAGTAGACCGACTAGAGGAGATACGCAGTATTTT. Protein: CASSRPTRGDTQYF.

The genes are TRBV19 and TRBJ2-5; 7 nucleotides line up with TRBD1. V was clipped by 10 bases and J by 5 bases; unmatched bases: 10. CDR3 length: 13 amino acids. CDR1 and CDR2 (germline): LNHDA, SQIVND (reference sequence). The DNA of the CDR3 is TGTGCCACCCAAAGGGGGCCACAGGAGACCCAGTACTTC. Translation: CATQRGPQETQYF.

The rearrangement joins TRBV5-6 to TRBJ1-2; 8 nucleotides agree with TRBD1. This CDR3 comprises 15 residues. The germline V gene encodes CDR1 SGHDT and CDR2 YYEEEE. V was pared by 4 bases and J by 8 bases, with 13 bases of the junction left unmatched. CDR3 loop: CASSPLDRGAPGYTF. CDR3 nucleotide sequence: TGTGCCAGCAGCCCGTTAGACAGGGGCGCCCCGGGCTACACCTTC.

The rearrangement links TRBV7-8 to TRBJ2-1; 12 bases map to TRBD2. J gave up 6 bases and V 2 bases, and 8 bases lay outside the gene matches. The CDR3 spans 17 residues. The V gene's germline CDR1 is SGHVS and CDR2 FQNEAQ. CDR3 in DNA: TGTGCCAGCAGCTTAATTCGGGCTAGCGGGGGGGCCAATGAGCAGTTCTTC. Translation: CASSLIRASGGANEQFF.

The rearrangement links TRBV6-2 or TRBV6-3 to TRBJ1-1; D is unclear. Looked up from germline, CDR1 is MNHEY and CDR2 is SVGEGT. The CDR3 totals 14 residues. The germline V and J ends were trimmed by 10 bases and 0 bases, with 15 bases remaining between them. The CDR3 DNA reads TGTGCCATCAATTCCTCCCCTTTGAACACTGAAGCTTTCTTT. Its translation is CAINSSPLNTEAFF.

This rearrangement joins TRBV7-9 to TRBJ2-1; 7 positions agree with TRBD2. CDR3 length: 15 residues. CDR1 is SEHNR and CDR2 is FQNEAQ in the germline V gene (reference sequence). Trimming took 4 bases from V and 5 from J; bases not matched to a gene: 8. This CDR3 is CASSYGGSGDNEQFF. DNA of the CDR3: TGTGCCAGCAGCTATGGCGGGAGTGGAGACAATGAGCAGTTCTTC. Filled out from reference TRBV7-9 and TRBJ2-1, the complete variable domain reads DTGVSQNPRHKITKRGQNVTFRCDPISEHNRLYWYRQTLGQGPEFLTYFQNEAQLEKSRLLSDRFSAERPKGSFSTLEIQRTEQGDSAMYLCASSYGGSGDNEQFFGPGTRLTVL.

This sequence joins TRBV5-1 and TRBJ1-1, with TRBD1 matching over 7 bases. With 3 bases clipped from V and 0 bases from J, the junction kept 2 bases outside the gene matches. In germline, CDR1 is SGHRS, CDR2 YFSETQ. This CDR3 is built from 14 residues. The CDR3 nucleotides are TGCGCCAGCAGCTCGGACAGGATGAACACTGAAGCTTTCTTT. Its translation: CASSSDRMNTEAFF.

V and J are TRBV5-1 and TRBJ2-3; no clear D. There are 12 residues in the CDR3. V dropped 2 bases and J dropped 2 bases, with 3 bases sitting between them. Germline V gene data show CDR1 as SGHRS and CDR2 as YFSETQ. CDR3: CASSLHTDTQYF. CDR3 nucleotide sequence: TGCGCCAGCAGCTTACACACAGATACGCAGTATTTT.

The chain has TRBV5-1 and TRBJ2-7; D is possibly TRBD1 (8 bases). This CDR3 region has 16 residues. The germline CDR1 and CDR2 sequences are SGHRS and YFSETQ. V shed 0 bases and J shed 4 bases, with 17 bases lying between them. The DNA for the CDR3 is TGCGCCAGCAGCTTGGAGTCGGACAGGGAGGGATACGAGCAGTACTTC. As protein: CASSLESDREGYEQYF.

The chain employs TRBV27 and TRBJ1-2; TRBD1 matches 9 bases. The germline CDR1 and CDR2 sequences are MNHEY and SMNVEV (reference sequence). The CDR3 extends over 15 amino acids. The V and J ends lost 4 bases and 7 bases, in that order; junction bases with no gene match: 10. The CDR3 spells CASSSAGTGFGGYTF. CDR3 nucleotide sequence: TGTGCCAGCAGTTCTGCGGGGACAGGGTTCGGTGGCTACACCTTC.

The chain joins TRBV6-5 to TRBJ2-1; a possible D gene is TRBD2 (6 bases). Trimming shortened V by 6 bases and J by 6 bases, and 12 bases separated the two germline ends. Germline V gives CDR1 MNHEY, CDR2 SVGAGI. The CDR3 loop spans 13 amino acids. The CDR3 DNA follows: TGTGCCAGCAGCCCCGGGGGTCCCAATGAGCAGTTCTTC. Amino acids: CASSPGGPNEQFF.

The CDR3 protein is CASSQGGQAMQYF. CDR3 nucleotide sequence: TGTGCCAGCAGCCAAGGGGGCCAAGCTATGCAGTATTTT. The chain uses TRBV3-1 (or the pseudogene TRBV3-2) and TRBJ2-3; D is possibly TRBD1 (5 bases). Deletions cut 1 base from V and 11 bases from J, with 13 bases between. This CDR3 is built from 13 residues. CDR1 LGHDT and CDR2 YNNKEL come from the germline V gene (reference sequence).

The chain has TRBV7-3 and TRBJ2-2, with D maybe TRBD2 (6 bases). The CDR3 totals 15 residues. V lost 3 bases to trimming and J lost 4 bases, with 12 bases between them. Looked up from germline, CDR1 is SGHTA and CDR2 is FQGTGA. The CDR3 nucleotides are TGTGCCAGCAGCTTTACAAGCGGGTCCACCGGGGAGCTGTTTTTT. Residues: CASSFTSGSTGELFF. The full variable domain, its missing parts supplied by reference TRBV7-3 and TRBJ2-2, is GAGVSQTPSNKVTEKGKYVELRCDPISGHTALYWYRQSLGQGPEFLIYFQGTGAADDSGLPNDRFFAVRPEGSVSTLKIQRTERGDSAVYLCASSFTSGSTGELFFGEGSRLTVL.

The V gene is TRBV5-1, the J gene TRBJ2-2; perhaps TRBD1 as D (6 bases). The CDR3 is made up of 14 amino acids. V gave up 5 bases and J gave up 6 bases, with 14 bases separating them. The germline gives CDR1 SGHRS, CDR2 YFSETQ. The CDR3 DNA sequence: TGCGCCAGCAGTTCAAACAGGGACCCCGGGGAGCTGTTTTTT. The encoded protein is CASSSNRDPGELFF.

The chain has TRBV7-6 and TRBJ2-1; 8 nucleotides match TRBD2. V trimming: 1 base; J trimming: 6 bases; junction bases outside the gene matches: 11. Germline V gene sequence: CDR1 SGHVS, CDR2 FNYEAQ. The CDR3 extends over 17 amino acids. The CDR3 sequence: CASSLEIAGNAGNEQFF. The CDR3 coding sequence is TGTGCCAGCAGCTTAGAGATAGCGGGAAATGCAGGCAATGAGCAGTTCTTC. Full variable domain (remainder filled in from reference TRBV7-6 and TRBJ2-1): GAGVSQSPRYKVTKRGQDVALRCDPISGHVSLYWYRQALGQGPEFLTYFNYEAQQDKSGLPNDRFSAERPEGSISTLTIQRTEQRDSAMYRCASSLEIAGNAGNEQFFGPGTRLTVL.

Only one count was recorded for this clone. The rearrangement uses TRBV7-9 and TRBJ2-2; D is possibly TRBD1 (6 bases). Trimming removed 1 base at V and 5 bases at J, with 8 bases between. CDR1 is SEHNR and CDR2 is FQNEAQ in the germline V gene (reference sequence). The CDR3 is 14 residues long. CDR3 in DNA: TGTGCCAGCAGCTTAGGCGGACAGACCGGGGAGCTGTTTTTT. This codes for CASSLGGQTGELFF.